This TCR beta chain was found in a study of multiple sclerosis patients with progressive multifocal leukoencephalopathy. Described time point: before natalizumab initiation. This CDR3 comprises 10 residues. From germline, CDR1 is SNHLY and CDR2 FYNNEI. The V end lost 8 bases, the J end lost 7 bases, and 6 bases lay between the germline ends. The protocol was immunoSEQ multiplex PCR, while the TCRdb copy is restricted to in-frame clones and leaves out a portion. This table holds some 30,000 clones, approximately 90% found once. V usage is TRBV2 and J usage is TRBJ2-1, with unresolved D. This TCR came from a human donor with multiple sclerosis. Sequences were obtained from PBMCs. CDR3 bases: TGTGCCAGCGGGGATAATGAGCAGTTCTTC. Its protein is CASGDNEQFF.